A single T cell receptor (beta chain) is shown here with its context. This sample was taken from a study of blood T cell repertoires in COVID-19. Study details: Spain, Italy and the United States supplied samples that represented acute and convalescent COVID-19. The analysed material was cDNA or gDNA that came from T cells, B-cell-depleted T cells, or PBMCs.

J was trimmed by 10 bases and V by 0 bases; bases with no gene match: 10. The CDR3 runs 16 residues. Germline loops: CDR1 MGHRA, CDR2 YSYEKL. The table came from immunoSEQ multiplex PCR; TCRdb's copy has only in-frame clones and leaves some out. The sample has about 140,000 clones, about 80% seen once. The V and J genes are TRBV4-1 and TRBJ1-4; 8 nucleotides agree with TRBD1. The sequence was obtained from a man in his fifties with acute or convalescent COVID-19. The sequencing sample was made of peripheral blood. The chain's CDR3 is CASSQDQGATGGKLFF. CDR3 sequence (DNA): TGCGCCAGCAGCCAAGATCAGGGGGCGACTGGAGGAAAACTGTTTTTT.